The sample holds many counts of the clone carrying this TCR beta chain. V lost 2 bases, J lost 1 base, and 5 bases lay in between. The germline gives CDR1 MDHEN, CDR2 SYDVKM. The CDR3 is 13 amino acids. The source of the sample is a study of response to subunit inactivated influenza vaccine. TCRdb processed the RT-PCR reads anew with MiXCR; each CDR3 protein has one entry. The sample records about 480,000 distinct CDR3 sequences, roughly 9.7% being singletons. The source material was PBMCs from blood, sampled about 6 weeks after vaccination. This TCR came from a man in his forties or fifties who received an inactivated influenza vaccine. The genes are TRBV28 and TRBJ2-5; D is ambiguous. CDR3 region: CASSLIGQETQYF. The DNA for the CDR3 is TGTGCCAGCAGTTTAATTGGCCAAGAGACCCAGTACTTC.